This T cell receptor (beta chain) originates from a study of cytomegalovirus exposure and HLA in healthy donors. Only in-frame clones appear in the TCRdb table, and some are missing; sequencing was by immunoSEQ multiplex PCR. The table shows 130,000 or so clones, with approximately 89% occurring only once. The CDR3 loop spans 15 amino acids. Germline loops: CDR1 LNHDA, CDR2 SQIVND (reference sequence). The V and J ends lost 5 bases and 1 base respectively, with 11 bases between them. Material: PBMCs. The J gene is TRBJ2-2, the V gene TRBV19, with D tentatively TRBD2 (5 bases). The receptor's source is a man between 25 and 39 years old in good health and CMV-seronegative. The CDR3 DNA reads TGTGCCAGTAGTTTTAGGGAGTTGAACACCGGGGAGCTGTTTTTT. It translates to CASSFRELNTGELFF.